These 10 T cell receptor beta chains share one sample of origin, sequenced in a study of cytomegalovirus exposure and HLA in healthy donors. PCR involved 60 Vbeta and 13 Jbeta primers. Only in-frame clones appear in the TCRdb table, and some are missing; sequencing was by immunoSEQ multiplex PCR. The sample holds fewer than 250,000 clones; roughly 70% are singletons and the top ten take less than 2%. Sequencing was carried out using PBMCs. The receptor set was obtained from a woman aged 30 to 39 in good health and CMV-seronegative.

This clone was seen more than once but under ten times. V and J are TRBV9 and TRBJ2-2; tentatively, D is TRBD1 (6 bases). V lost 4 bases and J lost 4, with 8 bases in between. The CDR3 has 13 amino acids. The V gene's germline CDR1 is SGDLS and CDR2 YYNGEE. The CDR3 DNA follows: TGTGCCAGCAGCCAACAGGGCACCGGGGAGCTGTTTTTT. This sequence encodes CASSQQGTGELFF.

Regarding this clone: This may stem from a read error, because a much larger clone lies one nucleotide away. The rearrangement links TRBV2 to TRBJ1-1; D uncertain. Trimming left V 4 bases short and J 1 base short, with 4 bases between. Germline values: CDR1 SNHLY, CDR2 FYNNEI. The CDR3 has 12 amino acids. The CDR3 reads CASSVRNTEAFF. In nucleotides, the CDR3 is TGTGCCAGCAGTGTCAGGAACACTGAAGCTTTCTTT.

This chain links TRBV9 with TRBJ1-1; D call uncertain. Germline-derived CDR1 and CDR2 are SGDLS and YYNGEE. V lost 4 bases and J 4 bases, leaving 20 bases between the germline ends. The CDR3 consists of 16 residues. The CDR3 coding sequence is TGTGCCAGCAGCCCCCGGCGTACCGGAGGTGGCACTGAAGCTTTCTTT. Amino acids: CASSPRRTGGGTEAFF.

The V gene is TRBV10-1, the J gene TRBJ2-7, with 11 bases fitting TRBD2. V gave up 2 bases and J gave up 2 bases; unmatched junction bases: 2. This CDR3 contains 15 residues. Looked up from germline, CDR1 is WNHNN and CDR2 is SYGVQD (reference sequence). This CDR3 is CASSEPTSGTYEQYF. In DNA form, the CDR3 reads TGCGCCAGCAGTGAGCCGACTAGCGGGACCTACGAGCAGTACTTC.

In its sample, this clone was seen a few times. This chain connects TRBV11-2 to TRBJ1-2; 7 bases fit TRBD1. V lost 10 bases and J lost 8; bases outside the gene matches: 19. Germline-derived CDR1 and CDR2 are SGHAT and FQNNGV. The CDR3 covers 15 residues. For the CDR3, the DNA is TGTGCCACCCAAGGTCCAGGGCAGGGGGGCGAAGGCTACACCTTC. Its protein product is CATQGPGQGGEGYTF.

This clone was seen more than once but under ten times. The gene calls are TRBV5-1 and TRBJ2-7; 9 bases agree with TRBD2. With V trimmed by 4 bases and J by 6 bases, 11 bases remained unmatched. The CDR3 has 15 amino acids. The V gene's germline CDR1 is SGHRS and CDR2 YFSETQ. The CDR3 nucleotides read TGCGCCAGCAGCCGGATAGCGGGGGAGGTCTCCGAGCAGTACTTC. Its translation is CASSRIAGEVSEQYF.

This chain joins TRBV7-9 and TRBJ1-5, with TRBD1 identical over 7 bases. Trimming cost V 2 bases and J 4 bases; bases outside gene matches: 11. Germline V gene lookup returns CDR1 SEHNR and CDR2 FQNEAQ (reference sequence). CDR3 length: 17 amino acids. In DNA, the CDR3 is TGTGCCAGCAGCTTATCCGGGACAGCAACAGTAAATCAGCCCCAGCATTTT. Its translation: CASSLSGTATVNQPQHF.

This clone showed up just once. V usage is TRBV7-8 and J usage is TRBJ2-3; TRBD2 matches at 13 bases. Trimming took 5 bases from V and 5 from J; bases not matched to a gene: 7. The CDR3 is made up of 16 amino acids. Germline CDR1 SGHVS, CDR2 FQNEAQ. Written as DNA, the CDR3 is TGTGCCAGCAGCCAACGGACTAGCGGGAGTAGAGATACGCAGTATTTT. It specifies CASSQRTSGSRDTQYF. Full variable domain (rest looked up from reference TRBV7-8 and TRBJ2-3): GAGVSQSPRYKVAKRGQDVALRCDPISGHVSLFWYQQALGQGPEFLTYFQNEAQLDKSGLPSDRFFAERPEGSVSTLKIQRTQQEDSAVYLCASSQRTSGSRDTQYFGPGTRLTVL.

The V call is TRBV21-1, the J call TRBJ2-7; the table's D gene call, TRBD2, was not cross checked with the DNA. TRBV21-1 is listed as a pseudogene. The CDR3 totals 15 residues. The CDR3 sequence: CASSKGASGTYEQYF. CDR3 sequence (DNA): TGTGCCAGCAGCAAAGGAGCTAGCGGTACCTACGAGCAGTACTTC.

With regard to this clone: The same CDR3 arises from other DNA sequences in this sample as well. The chain links TRBV6-5 to TRBJ1-1; no definite D call. Per the germline V gene, CDR1 is MNHEY and CDR2 is SVGAGI. The CDR3 runs to 13 residues. Trimming removed 0 bases from V and 4 bases from J, with 6 bases in between. The CDR3 sequence: CASSYSPGTEAFF. The CDR3 bases are TGTGCCAGCAGTTACTCACCCGGCACTGAAGCTTTCTTT.